This TCR beta chain was identified during a study of cytomegalovirus exposure and HLA in healthy donors. The germline CDR1 and CDR2 sequences are SGHNT and YYREEE (reference sequence). This CDR3 is built from 15 residues. V dropped 0 bases and J dropped 5 bases, with 15 bases sitting between them. A few counts support this clone. Its target is unknown. Study-wide points: Researchers catalogued roughly 150 TCR beta chains as cytomegalovirus-associated. For most TCR beta V segments, an earlier analysis put the productive rate at about 87% or about 30% of the time.

In the PCR, 60 Vbeta and 13 Jbeta primers were used. TCRdb's copy holds only in-frame clones and misses some; the assay was immunoSEQ multiplex PCR. The repertoire holds 170,000 or so clones, with roughly 81% as singletons. The receptor comes from a girl between 10 and 17 years old in good health and CMV-seropositive. What was sequenced was PBMCs. The chain uses TRBV5-4 and TRBJ2-7; D not resolved. The CDR3 is CASSLGAGLLDEQYF. The CDR3 DNA sequence: TGTGCCAGCAGCTTGGGGGCTGGTCTGCTGGACGAGCAGTACTTC.